The 23 T cell receptor beta chains presented below share a single source sample, sequenced in a study of T cell clonotyping in hematopoietic cell transplantation. TCRdb's table, derived via immunoSEQ multiplex PCR, lists solely in-frame clones and lacks some. The profile shows some 76,000 clones, 90% to 97% of them singletons. This sample's time point: recipient sample about 28 days before transplant, after cytoreduction. Specimen: peripheral blood mononuclear cells, collected before stem cell transplant. These receptors all come from a woman aged 45-59 years with acute myeloid leukemia. Some clones in this sample may be carry-over from other donors' samples.

The J gene is TRBJ2-3, the V gene TRBV30, with 7 bases identical to TRBD1. Germline CDR1 GTSNPN, CDR2 SVGIG (reference sequence). The CDR3 sequence is 15 residues long. The J segment lost 2 bases and the V segment lost 1 base, leaving 6 bases of the junction unmatched. The CDR3 DNA reads TGTGCCTGGAGTGGAACAGGGGTATTCACAGATACGCAGTATTTT. Its translation: CAWSGTGVFTDTQYF.

This chain links TRBV5-1 with TRBJ2-3; TRBD1 is a possible D gene (5 bases). V was pared by 3 bases and J by 4 bases, with 12 bases between. The CDR3 covers 14 residues. Germline values: CDR1 SGHRS, CDR2 YFSETQ. The CDR3 loop reads CASSSAGSPDTQYF. The CDR3, as DNA: TGCGCCAGCAGCTCGGCAGGGTCGCCAGATACGCAGTATTTT.

The chain couples TRBV27 to TRBJ2-7; 10 nucleotides agree with TRBD2. Germline V gene data show CDR1 as MNHEY and CDR2 as SMNVEV (reference sequence). The CDR3 covers 14 residues. Trimming took 6 bases from V and 5 from J; bases not matched to a gene: 7. This CDR3 reads CASSPLAGENEQYF. Here the CDR3 DNA reads TGTGCCAGCAGCCCGCTAGCGGGAGAAAACGAGCAGTACTTC.

The genes are TRBV5-1 and TRBJ2-7; no clear D gene. The length of the CDR3 is 15 residues. CDR1 SGHRS and CDR2 YFSETQ come from the germline V gene. Trimming took off 0 bases at V and 2 bases at J, with 12 bases between the two ends. CDR3 protein: CASSLGRGRTYEQYF. The DNA of the CDR3 is TGCGCCAGCAGCTTGGGACGAGGTAGGACCTACGAGCAGTACTTC.

V is TRBV5-6 and J is TRBJ2-1, with TRBD1 matching over 9 bases. With 6 bases clipped from V and 3 bases from J, the junction kept 4 bases outside the gene matches. Germline-derived CDR1 and CDR2 are SGHDT and YYEEEE. The CDR3 spans 14 residues. CDR3 bases: TGTGCCAGCACCAAGGACAGGGGCTACAATGAGCAGTTCTTC. Translated: CASTKDRGYNEQFF.

The rearrangement uses TRBV29-1 and TRBJ2-1; TRBD2 agrees at 14 bases. Germline CDR1 SQVTM, CDR2 ANQGSEA. V lost 5 bases, J lost 1 base, and 4 bases stayed unmatched. The CDR3 loop spans 16 amino acids. The CDR3 sequence is CSVTGLAGGSYNEQFF. The CDR3 DNA is TGCAGCGTTACCGGACTAGCGGGAGGTTCCTACAATGAGCAGTTCTTC.

The chain uses TRBV5-6 and TRBJ2-7, with D hard to call. Germline lookup yields CDR1 SGHDT and CDR2 YYEEEE. V dropped 1 base and J dropped 5 bases, with 13 bases sitting between them. This CDR3 has 14 amino acids. The CDR3 DNA reads TGTGCCAGCAGCTTGCCACCATCGAAGAACGAGCAGTACTTC. Amino acids: CASSLPPSKNEQYF.

The V call is TRBV30, the J call TRBJ2-7; D ambiguous. The CDR3 runs 14 residues. The germline V gene encodes CDR1 GTSNPN and CDR2 SVGIG (reference sequence). V lost 3 bases to trimming and J lost 5 bases, with 17 bases between them. Written as DNA, the CDR3 is TGTGCCTGGAGCCTACAAGGGCTCCTGGACGAGCAGTACTTC. Its translation is CAWSLQGLLDEQYF.

V usage is TRBV5-1 and J usage is TRBJ2-6; TRBD1 aligns across 12 bases. The germline CDR1 and CDR2 sequences are SGHRS and YFSETQ. The ends lost 6 bases at V and 4 bases at J; junction bases unmatched: 14. The CDR3 runs 19 residues. CDR3 region: CASTRRPGQGAEGANVLTF. In DNA form, the CDR3 reads TGCGCCAGCACCAGACGACCGGGACAGGGGGCGGAAGGGGCCAACGTCCTGACTTTC.

The genes are TRBV5-1 and TRBJ2-5; 7 nucleotides align to TRBD1. The CDR3 has 14 amino acids. The germline gives CDR1 SGHRS, CDR2 YFSETQ. V was pared by 5 bases and J by 0 bases, with 4 bases of the junction left unmatched. CDR3 DNA sequence: TGCGCCAGCAGGTGGCAGGGGGACCAAGAGACCCAGTACTTC. Protein product: CASRWQGDQETQYF.

CDR3 nucleotides: TGTGCCAGCAGCGCCCAGGGAGGGAACACTGAAGCTTTCTTT. As protein: CASSAQGGNTEAFF. The chain joins TRBV7-9 to TRBJ1-1; D perhaps matches TRBD1 (5 bases). CDR1 is SEHNR and CDR2 is FQNEAQ in the germline V gene (reference sequence). Trimming removed 5 bases at V and 1 base at J, with 11 bases between. This CDR3 contains 14 residues.

The chain recombines TRBV6-6 with TRBJ2-1; D is perhaps TRBD1 (6 bases). This CDR3 contains 13 residues. The V end lost 7 bases, the J end lost 5 bases, and 12 bases lay between the germline ends. Germline CDR1 reads MNHNY; CDR2 reads SVGAGI (reference sequence). CDR3 residues: CASTGDFDNEQFF. The CDR3 bases are TGTGCCAGCACAGGGGATTTTGACAATGAGCAGTTCTTC.

The V gene is TRBV4-1, the J gene TRBJ2-6, with D perhaps TRBD1 (5 bases). Germline loops: CDR1 MGHRA, CDR2 YSYEKL. Trimming stripped 3 bases from V and 6 bases from J, with 15 bases between. The CDR3 totals 16 residues. The CDR3 spells CASSQMRGAAANVLTF. The CDR3 nucleotides read TGCGCCAGCAGCCAGATGCGTGGGGCTGCGGCCAACGTCCTGACTTTC.

The chain employs TRBV5-1 and TRBJ2-1; no clear D gene. Trimming took 3 bases from V and 5 from J, leaving 12 bases between them. The CDR3 loop spans 14 amino acids. From germline, CDR1 is SGHRS and CDR2 YFSETQ. The CDR3 nucleotides read TGCGCCAGCAGCTCATCCTTGGAGAACAATGAGCAGTTCTTC. It codes for CASSSSLENNEQFF.

The chain carries TRBV9 and TRBJ1-2, with 8 nucleotides matching TRBD1. The CDR3 spans 14 residues. Germline trimming cut 0 bases from V and 4 bases from J; bases unmatched to any gene: 2. The germline V gene encodes CDR1 SGDLS and CDR2 YYNGEE. As DNA, the CDR3 is TGTGCCAGCAGCGTAGGTGACAGGGGCTATGGCTACACCTTC. Translating it yields CASSVGDRGYGYTF. The full variable domain, in which reference TRBV9 and TRBJ1-2 provide the parts outside the CDR3, is DSGVTQTPKHLITATGQRVTLRCSPRSGDLSVYWYQQSLDQGLQFLIQYYNGEERAKGNILERFSAQQFPDLHSELNLSSLELGDSALYFCASSVGDRGYGYTFGSGTRLTVV.

The chain links TRBV11-2 to TRBJ2-3; D may be TRBD1 or TRBD2 (5 bases each). This CDR3 region has 15 residues. Germline CDR1 reads SGHAT; CDR2 reads FQNNGV. V was pared by 2 bases and J by 0 bases, with 9 bases between. As DNA, the CDR3 is TGTGCCAGCAGCTTAAGAGGGGTTAGCACAGATACGCAGTATTTT. It codes for CASSLRGVSTDTQYF.

V gene TRBV30 combines with J gene TRBJ1-5; 10 bases map to TRBD1. Trimming at V came to 5 bases and at J to 4 bases, leaving 2 bases not matched to a gene. The length of the CDR3 is 13 residues. CDR1 is GTSNPN and CDR2 is SVGIG in the germline V gene (reference sequence). The CDR3 DNA sequence: TGTGCCTGGGACAGGGGGCAAAATCAGCCCCAGCATTTT. Residues: CAWDRGQNQPQHF.

V and J are TRBV27 and TRBJ1-2; no clear D. The V end was cut by 6 bases, the J end by 0 bases, with 11 bases between. Germline lookup yields CDR1 MNHEY and CDR2 SMNVEV (reference sequence). There are 14 residues in the CDR3. As DNA, the CDR3 is TGTGCCAGCAGCCCCGCGGGGACTAACTATGGCTACACCTTC. This encodes CASSPAGTNYGYTF.

This clone was observed a few times. The gene calls are TRBV19 and TRBJ1-5; D not certain. The V end was cut by 3 bases, the J end by 2 bases, with 17 bases between. The CDR3 runs to 17 residues. The V gene's germline CDR1 is LNHDA and CDR2 SQIVND (reference sequence). The CDR3 bases are TGTGCCAGTAGTATTGGCGGTTTCGGGAACGGCAATCAGCCCCAGCATTTT. It encodes CASSIGGFGNGNQPQHF.

The chain joins TRBV27 to TRBJ2-3; 7 bases map to TRBD1. The CDR3 sequence is 16 residues long. Trimming cost V 3 bases and J 0 bases; bases outside gene matches: 6. Germline CDR1 is MNHEY and CDR2 is SMNVEV (reference sequence). CDR3 protein: CASSFWGTASTDTQYF. CDR3 coding DNA: TGTGCCAGCAGTTTTTGGGGGACAGCTAGCACAGATACGCAGTATTTT.

The chain recombines TRBV7-8 with TRBJ1-1; possibly TRBD1 for D (5 bases). The CDR3 runs 15 residues. Trimming left V 6 bases short and J 3 bases short, with 17 bases between. Germline V gene lookup returns CDR1 SGHVS and CDR2 FQNEAQ. CDR3 sequence reads: CASRGGSLGDTEAFF. Written as DNA, the CDR3 is TGTGCCAGCAGGGGGGGGAGTTTAGGGGACACTGAAGCTTTCTTT.

In DNA, the CDR3 is TGTGCCAGCAGTTACAGCGGGGCGAACACAGATACGCAGTATTTT. This codes for CASSYSGANTDTQYF. This sequence joins TRBV6-5 and TRBJ2-3; 7 bases map to TRBD2. Germline CDR1 MNHEY, CDR2 SVGAGI. V lost 2 bases to trimming and J lost 2 bases; unmatched junction nucleotides: 4. The CDR3 totals 15 residues.

The J gene is TRBJ2-5, the V gene TRBV6-5; TRBD1 matches 11 bases. The CDR3 totals 16 residues. CDR1 is MNHEY and CDR2 is SVGAGI in the germline V gene. J lost 2 bases, V lost 2 bases, and 4 bases had no gene match. CDR3 region: CASSYTGTGGQETQYF. CDR3 DNA: TGTGCCAGCAGTTACACCGGGACAGGGGGTCAAGAGACCCAGTACTTC.